This T cell receptor beta chain is drawn from a study of vaccination and CD4 T cells after COVID-19. Study context: Post-vaccine sampling followed dose two by a median approximately 74 days (range 14 to 241).

Sequencing of DNA taken from cultured CD4+ T cells relied on the Oncomine TCR Beta short-read assay. TCRdb itself ran the PCR reads through MiXCR, one entry per CDR3 protein. The data hold more than 15,000 distinct CDR3 sequences, with just under 45% observed a single time. The sample holds a few counts of this clonotype. Its antigen is unidentified. The CDR3 consists of 15 residues. The germline gives CDR1 LNHNV, CDR2 YYDKDF (reference sequence). J gave up 1 base and V 6 bases, and 5 bases lay outside the gene matches. Specified treatment: roughly ten-day PBMC culture with coronavirus spike peptide pools or control peptides (ViraFEST assay). Positive SARS-CoV-2 PCR tests in convalescent patients dated from March to December 2020, pre-Alpha, Beta and Delta.

V gene TRBV15 combines with J gene TRBJ2-2, with 7 bases matching TRBD1. This sequence was found in a human donor who had recovered from COVID-19. The sample taken for sequencing was CD4+ T cells from blood, cultured in vitro. CDR3 loop: CATSPRTGNTGELFF. The CDR3 bases are TGTGCCACCAGTCCGAGGACAGGGAACACCGGGGAGCTGTTTTTT. Full variable domain (remainder filled in from reference TRBV15 and TRBJ2-2): DAMVIQNPRYQVTQFGKPVTLSCSQTLNHNVMYWYQQKSSQAPKLLFHYYDKDFNNEADTPDNFQSRRPNTSFCFLDIRSPGLGDTAMYLCATSPRTGNTGELFFGEGSRLTVL.